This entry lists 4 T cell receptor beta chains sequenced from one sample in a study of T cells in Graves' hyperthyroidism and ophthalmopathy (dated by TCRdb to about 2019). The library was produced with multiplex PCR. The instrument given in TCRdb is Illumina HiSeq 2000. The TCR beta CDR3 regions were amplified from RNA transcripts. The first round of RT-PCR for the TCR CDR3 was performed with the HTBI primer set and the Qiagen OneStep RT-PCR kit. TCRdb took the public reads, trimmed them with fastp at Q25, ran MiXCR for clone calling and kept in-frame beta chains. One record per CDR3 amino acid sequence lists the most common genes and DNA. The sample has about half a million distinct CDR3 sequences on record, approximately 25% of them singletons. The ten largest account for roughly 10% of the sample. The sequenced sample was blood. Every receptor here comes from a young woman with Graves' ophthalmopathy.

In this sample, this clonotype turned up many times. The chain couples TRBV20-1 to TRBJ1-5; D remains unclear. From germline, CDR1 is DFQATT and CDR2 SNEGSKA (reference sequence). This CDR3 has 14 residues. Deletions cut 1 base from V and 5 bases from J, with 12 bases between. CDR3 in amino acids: CSARVTAPYQPQHF. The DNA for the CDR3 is TGCAGTGCTAGAGTGACGGCGCCTTATCAGCCCCAGCATTTT.

CDR3 loop: CASSHPSKPGELFF. CDR3 DNA sequence: TGCGCCAGCAGCCACCCATCGAAACCCGGGGAGCTGTTTTTT. This sequence joins TRBV4-1 and TRBJ2-2, with D uncertain. Germline loops: CDR1 MGHRA, CDR2 YSYEKL. V lost 3 bases to trimming and J lost 6 bases, with 11 bases between them. This CDR3 has 14 amino acids.

Here the CDR3 reads CASRRQMNMNTEAFF. CDR3 DNA sequence: TGCGCCAGCAGAAGACAGATGAACATGAACACTGAAGCTTTCTTT. The chain is built from TRBV5-1 and TRBJ1-1; D is perhaps TRBD1 (5 bases). Germline V lookup: CDR1 SGHRS, CDR2 YFSETQ. The CDR3 is made up of 15 amino acids. The V and J ends lost 5 bases and 0 bases respectively, with 14 bases between them.

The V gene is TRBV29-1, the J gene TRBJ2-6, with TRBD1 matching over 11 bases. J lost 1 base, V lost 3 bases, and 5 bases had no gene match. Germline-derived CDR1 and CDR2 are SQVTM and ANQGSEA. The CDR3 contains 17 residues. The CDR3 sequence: CSVEGQGVPSGANVLTF. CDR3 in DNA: TGCAGCGTTGAGGGACAGGGGGTCCCTTCTGGGGCCAACGTCCTGACTTTC.